This T cell receptor beta chain was recovered during a study of cytomegalovirus exposure and HLA in healthy donors. General study findings and limits: A later analysis by the authors found several of the most significant clusters apparently linked to common viral pathogens. The likely origin of a cluster of highly shared sequence variants was a sequencing artifact. Most CMV-associated TCR beta chains were later found to appear HLA-restricted.

The CDR3 is made up of 13 amino acids. Looked up from germline, CDR1 is LNHDA and CDR2 is SQIVND (reference sequence). V was clipped by 3 bases and J by 9 bases, with 12 bases between them. Remarks on this clone: The antigen is unknown.

Both 60 Vbeta primers and 13 Jbeta primers went into the PCR. Sequencing was performed with immunoSEQ multiplex PCR; in TCRdb, only in-frame clones are kept and a portion is missing. The sample lists 150,000 to 200,000 clones, around 88% occurring once. Donors consisted of healthy bone marrow donors. This sequence joins TRBV19 and TRBJ2-1; D might be TRBD1 (5 bases). Sequenced input: PBMCs. The TCR comes from a woman aged 30 to 39 in good health and CMV-seronegative. In nucleotides, the CDR3 is TGTGCCAGTAGTATTAATTCTGGGGCTGAGCAGTTCTTC. It yields the protein CASSINSGAEQFF.